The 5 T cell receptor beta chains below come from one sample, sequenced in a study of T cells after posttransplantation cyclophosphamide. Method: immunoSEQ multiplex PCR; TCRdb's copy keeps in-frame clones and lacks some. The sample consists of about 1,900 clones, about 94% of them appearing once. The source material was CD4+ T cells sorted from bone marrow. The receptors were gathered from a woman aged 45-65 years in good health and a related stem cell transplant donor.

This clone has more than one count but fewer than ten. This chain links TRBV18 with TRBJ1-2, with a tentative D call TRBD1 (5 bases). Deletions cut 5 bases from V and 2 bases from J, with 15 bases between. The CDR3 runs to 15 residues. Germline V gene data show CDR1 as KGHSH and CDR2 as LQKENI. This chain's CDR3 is CASSTMTVANYGYTF. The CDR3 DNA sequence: TGTGCCAGCTCAACGATGACAGTCGCGAACTATGGCTACACCTTC.

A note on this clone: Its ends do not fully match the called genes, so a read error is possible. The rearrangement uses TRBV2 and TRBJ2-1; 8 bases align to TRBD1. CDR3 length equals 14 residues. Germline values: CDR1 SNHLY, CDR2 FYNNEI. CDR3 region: CASTEQGVDNEQFF. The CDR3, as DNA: TGTGCCAGCACTGAACAGGGGGTGGACAATGAGCAGTTCTTC.

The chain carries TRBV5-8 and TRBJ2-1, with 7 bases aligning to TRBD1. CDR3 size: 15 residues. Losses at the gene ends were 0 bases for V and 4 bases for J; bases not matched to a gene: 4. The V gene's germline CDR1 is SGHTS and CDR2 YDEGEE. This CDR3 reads CASSLEGQLYNEQFF. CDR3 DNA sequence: TGTGCCAGCAGCTTGGAGGGACAGTTATACAATGAGCAGTTCTTC.

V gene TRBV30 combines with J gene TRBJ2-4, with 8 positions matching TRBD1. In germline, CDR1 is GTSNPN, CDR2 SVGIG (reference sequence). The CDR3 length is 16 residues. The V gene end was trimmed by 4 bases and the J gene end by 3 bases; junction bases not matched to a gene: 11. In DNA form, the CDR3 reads TGTGCCTGGACTGGCTTTTCAGGGGGCGTCAAAAACATTCAGTACTTC. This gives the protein CAWTGFSGGVKNIQYF.

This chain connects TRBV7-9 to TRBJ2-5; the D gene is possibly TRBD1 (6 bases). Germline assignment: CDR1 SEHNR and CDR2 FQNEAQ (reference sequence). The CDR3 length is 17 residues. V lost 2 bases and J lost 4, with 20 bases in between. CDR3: CASSLYFLREGGETQYF. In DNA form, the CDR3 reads TGTGCCAGCAGCTTATATTTTCTTAGGGAAGGGGGAGAGACCCAGTACTTC.